A single T cell receptor (beta chain) is shown here with its context. Its antigen remains unidentified. The data derive from a study of cytomegalovirus exposure and HLA in healthy donors. Overall study context: There were 75 million to 95 million unique TCRs (from HLA-typed donors) in an early data release.

The PCR contained 60 Vbeta and 13 Jbeta primers. The protocol was immunoSEQ multiplex PCR, while the TCRdb copy is restricted to in-frame clones and leaves out a portion. The repertoire holds about 110,000 clones, roughly 80% seen once, with less than 3.5% in the top ten. Whole-study results and caveats: Researchers catalogued 160 or so TCR beta chains as cytomegalovirus-associated.

V dropped 2 bases and J dropped 5 bases, with 13 bases sitting between them. Germline lookup yields CDR1 MNHEY and CDR2 SMNVEV (reference sequence). The CDR3 runs 15 residues. Sequences were obtained from PBMCs. The J gene is TRBJ1-5, the V gene TRBV27; weak D call: TRBD1 (5 bases). The clonotype was recovered from a man under 40 in good health and CMV-seropositive. CDR3 residues: CASSLRAGNHQPQHF. DNA of the CDR3: TGTGCCAGCAGTTTAAGGGCAGGGAACCATCAGCCCCAGCATTTT.